This T cell receptor beta chain was documented in a study of post-analysis software for immune sequencing data. Study results and limitations: Controls showed lower frequencies than patients for several TRBV segments, and TRBV5-6, TRBV5-1 and TRBV20-1 were among these.

Of note for this clonotype: Its antigen is still unknown.

Carried by the TCR beta cDNA libraries were unique molecular identifiers. With about 0.85 to 10 million T cells as the source, some 510,000 cDNA molecules resulted. One entry per CDR3 protein, called by TCRdb with MiXCR from the PCR reads. The sample carries 160,000 or so distinct CDR3 sequences, around 34% recorded once. The CDR3 sequence is 14 residues long. The ends were cut back, 3 bases at V and 4 bases at J, with 11 bases in the middle. Germline V gene lookup returns CDR1 KGHDR and CDR2 SFDVKD. This receptor was obtained from a girl aged 10-17 years with multiple sclerosis. The V and J genes are TRBV24-1 and TRBJ1-1, with D perhaps TRBD1 (5 bases). This specimen was blood, taken after autologous hematopoietic stem cell transplantation. CDR3 residues: CATSDSPQGTEAFF. The CDR3 DNA follows: TGTGCCACCAGTGATAGCCCCCAGGGCACTGAAGCTTTCTTT.